This is a list of T cell receptor beta chains from one sample in a study of cytotoxic CD8 clonotypes in ibrutinib-treated CLL. Only in-frame clones appear in the TCRdb table, and some are missing; sequencing was by immunoSEQ multiplex PCR. Among around 50,000 clones listed, 50% to 65% were seen once. Material: PBMCs, obtained after 24 months of ibrutinib treatment. Source of these receptors: a human donor with chronic lymphocytic leukemia. The CDR3 runs from the conserved cysteine through the conserved F or W. D genes are given only for firm matches. Some rows have no size entry. The others give once, few or many, or a class for an expanded clone.

>TRBV11-2|13|TRBD2|TRBJ2-5|.
CASSGSGGQTQYF
TGTGCCAGCAGCGGTAGCGGGGGCCAGACCCAGTACTTC
>TRBV7-9|15|.|TRBJ1-6|.
CASSLGALSNSPLHF
TGTGCCAGCAGCTTAGGGGCCCTCAGTAATTCACCCCTCCACTTT
>TRBV10-3|15|.|TRBJ2-6|.
CAIRVPGVGANVLTF
TGTGCCATCAGGGTCCCAGGGGTTGGGGCCAACGTCCTGACTTTC
>TRBV5-1|17|.|TRBJ1-2|once
CASSLFGGQGPLDGYTF
TGCGCCAGCAGCTTGTTCGGGGGGCAGGGGCCGCTGGATGGCTACACCTTC
>TRBV7-9|12|.|TRBJ2-3|.
CASSFKVDTQYF
TGTGCCAGCAGCTTTAAGGTGGATACGCAGTATTTT
>TRBV2|11|.|TRBJ1-4|once
CASSEGEKLFF
TGTGCCAGCAGCGAGGGTGAAAAACTGTTTTTT
>TRBV5-1|15|.|TRBJ1-6|.
CASSLFVGDNSPLHF
TGCGCCAGCAGCTTGTTCGTGGGTGATAATTCACCCCTCCACTTT
>TRBV5-1|15|.|TRBJ2-7|few
CASSSQSPGVEEQYF
TGCGCCAGCAGCTCCCAATCCCCGGGGGTGGAAGAGCAGTACTTC
>TRBV6-1|15|.|TRBJ1-6|.
CASSEVVPGNSPLHF
TGTGCCAGCAGCGAGGTAGTTCCGGGAAATTCACCCCTCCACTTT
>TRBV5-1|17|TRBD2|TRBJ2-1|.
CASSLPSGGGPYNEQFF
TGCGCCAGCAGCCTTCCTAGCGGGGGGGGCCCCTACAATGAGCAGTTCTTC
>TRBV29-1|14|TRBD2|TRBJ2-5|.
CSVGTSGGRETQYF
TGCAGCGTTGGGACTAGCGGGGGTCGGGAGACCCAGTACTTC
>TRBV6-1|13|.|TRBJ2-7|few
CASSEGYRDNRYF
TGTGCCAGCAGTGAGGGTTACCGGGACAACAGGTACTTC
>TRBV6-1|14|TRBD1|TRBJ1-2|.
CASSETGVPYGYTF
TGTGCCAGCAGTGAAACAGGGGTTCCCTATGGCTACACCTTC
>TRBV5-6|14|.|TRBJ1-1|.
CASSSLIANTEAFF
TGTGCCAGCAGCTCACTGATCGCGAACACTGAAGCTTTCTTT
>TRBV6-1|12|TRBD2|TRBJ2-7|few
CAVGGTTYEQYF
TGTGCCGTCGGGGGGACCACCTACGAGCAGTACTTC
>TRBV5-1|15|TRBD1|TRBJ2-7|.
CASSLRTGGFYEQYF
TGCGCCAGCAGCTTGAGGACAGGGGGCTTCTACGAGCAGTACTTC
>TRBV5-1|14|.|TRBJ1-5|once
CASSEGYSNQPQHF
TGCGCCAGCAGCGAAGGATATAGCAATCAGCCCCAGCATTTT
>TRBV6-6|13|.|TRBJ1-6|few
CASSDMIGFPLHF
TGTGCCAGCAGCGACATGATTGGGTTTCCCCTCCACTTT
>TRBV5-1|11|.|TRBJ2-3|many
CASSYTDTQYF
TGCGCCAGCAGCTACACAGATACGCAGTATTTT
>TRBV7-9|16|TRBD2|TRBJ2-7|.
CASSLPRTSGPYEQYF
TGTGCCAGCAGTCTGCCCCGGACTAGCGGACCCTACGAGCAGTACTTC
>TRBV5-1|15|TRBD1|TRBJ1-5|.
CASSPGTGIDQPQHF
TGCGCCAGCAGCCCGGGGACAGGGATCGATCAGCCCCAGCATTTT
>TRBV5-1|13|TRBD1|TRBJ2-2|.
CASDAGGTGELFF
TGCGCCAGCGACGCAGGGGGAACCGGGGAGCTGTTTTTT
>TRBV28|15|TRBD1|TRBJ2-3|.
CASSTQTGVGDTQYF
TGTGCCAGCAGTACTCAAACAGGGGTCGGAGATACGCAGTATTTT
>TRBV7-9|13|TRBD1|TRBJ1-4|once
CASSFGQGEKLFF
TGTGCCAGCAGCTTTGGACAGGGAGAAAAACTGTTTTTT
>TRBV6-6|14|TRBD2|TRBJ2-1|.
CASKEAGGQGEQFF
TGTGCCAGCAAAGAAGCGGGGGGGCAGGGTGAGCAGTTCTTC
>TRBV5-1|16|TRBD2|TRBJ2-5|.
CASSLGSSGGRETQYF
TGCGCCAGCAGCTTGGGGTCTAGCGGGGGTCGAGAGACCCAGTACTTC
>TRBV7-9|12|.|TRBJ1-6|.
CASSLGDSPLHF
TGTGCCAGCAGCTTAGGGGATTCACCCCTCCACTTT
>TRBV5-1|13|.|TRBJ1-1|.
CASSNTGSTEAFF
TGCGCCAGCAGCAATACAGGGAGCACTGAAGCTTTCTTT
>TRBV11-2|16|.|TRBJ2-3|.
CASSPPGSPGRSTQYF
TGTGCCAGCAGCCCACCAGGGAGCCCCGGTCGATCTACGCAGTATTTT
>TRBV5-1|14|.|TRBJ2-5|.
CASSGGTYQETQYF
TGCGCCAGCAGCGGCGGGACTTACCAAGAGACCCAGTACTTC
>TRBV2|16|.|TRBJ1-4|few
CASRESRDATNEKLFF
TGTGCCAGCAGGGAGAGCCGGGACGCAACTAATGAAAAACTGTTTTTT
>TRBV5-4|15|.|TRBJ2-7|.
CASSPEGPGHYEQYF
TGTGCCAGCAGCCCCGAGGGGCCGGGTCACTACGAGCAGTACTTC
>TRBV9|13|.|TRBJ1-6|few
CASRRDKGSPLHF
TGTGCCAGCAGGAGGGATAAGGGATCACCCCTCCACTTT